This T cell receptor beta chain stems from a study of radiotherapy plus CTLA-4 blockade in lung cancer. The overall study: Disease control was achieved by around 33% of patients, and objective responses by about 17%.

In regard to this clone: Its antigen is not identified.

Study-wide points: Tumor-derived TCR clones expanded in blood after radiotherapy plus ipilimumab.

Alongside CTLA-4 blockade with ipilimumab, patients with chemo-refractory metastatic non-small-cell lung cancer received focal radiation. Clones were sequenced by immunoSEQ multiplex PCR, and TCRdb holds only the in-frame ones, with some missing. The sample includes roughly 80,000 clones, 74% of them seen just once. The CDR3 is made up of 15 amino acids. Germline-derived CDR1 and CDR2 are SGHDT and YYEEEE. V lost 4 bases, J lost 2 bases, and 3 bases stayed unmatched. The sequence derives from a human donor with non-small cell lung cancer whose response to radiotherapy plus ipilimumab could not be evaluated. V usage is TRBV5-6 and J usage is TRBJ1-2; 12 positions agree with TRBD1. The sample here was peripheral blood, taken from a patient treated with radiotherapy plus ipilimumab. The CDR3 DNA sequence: TGTGCCAGCAGCGATGGGACAGGGGGCAACTATGGCTACACCTTC. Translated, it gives CASSDGTGGNYGYTF.